Following are 7 T cell receptor beta chains from one sample sequenced in a study of blood T cells in healthy people across ages. Primed by a sample-barcoded 5' primer and a J-beta primer mix, a second PCR proceeded for roughly 6 to 12 cycles. One entry per CDR3 protein, called by TCRdb with MiXCR from the 5' RACE reads. This sample yields fewer than 1,000,000 distinct CDR3 sequences, of which more than 35% are seen a single time; about a sixth belongs to the top ten. The sequencing sample was made of blood. The receptors stem from a man older than 75 in good health.

This chain uses TRBV3-1 with TRBJ2-1; D tentatively fits TRBD1 or TRBD2 (5 bases each). In germline, CDR1 is LGHDT, CDR2 YNNKEL (reference sequence). Between the trimmed V and J ends, which lost 4 bases and 8 bases, there was a span of 18 bases. This CDR3 spans 15 amino acids. CDR3 residues: CASSRSGSGSDEQFF. CDR3 DNA: TGTGCCAGCAGCCGTTCAGGGTCGGGGTCAGATGAGCAGTTCTTC.

J is TRBJ2-1 and V is TRBV6-5, with TRBD2 matching 12 bases. Germline CDR1 MNHEY, CDR2 SVGAGI. The CDR3 spans 15 residues. V gave up 5 bases and J gave up 12 bases; unmatched junction bases: 11. The CDR3 reads CASSPRLAGESAQFF. The DNA for the CDR3 is TGTGCCAGCAGTCCGCGACTAGCGGGAGAAAGTGCGCAGTTCTTC.

The rearrangement links TRBV20-1 to TRBJ2-5; 7 bases are shared with TRBD1. Germline loops: CDR1 DFQATT, CDR2 SNEGSKA (reference sequence). With 3 bases clipped from V and 11 bases from J, the junction kept 6 bases outside the gene matches. The CDR3 is 11 amino acids. The CDR3 sequence is CSARDRHEQYF. The DNA for the CDR3 is TGCAGTGCTAGGGACAGGCATGAGCAGTACTTC.

This chain joins TRBV29-1 and TRBJ1-1; possible D gene TRBD1, 5 bases. CDR3 length equals 14 residues. Germline assignment: CDR1 SQVTM and CDR2 ANQGSEA. Trimming pared 0 bases from V and 1 base from J, leaving 9 bases between. CDR3 in DNA: TGCAGCGTTGAAGAGGGGGGGACGAACACTGAAGCTTTCTTT. Translated: CSVEEGGTNTEAFF.

In DNA, the CDR3 is TGCGCCAGCAGCCAAGATCGTCGGGTTCCTGGCTACACCTTC. Encoded protein: CASSQDRRVPGYTF. The chain carries TRBV4-1 and TRBJ1-2, with no clear D. Germline CDR1 is MGHRA and CDR2 is YSYEKL. V gave up 0 bases and J gave up 7 bases, with 12 bases separating them. This CDR3 has 14 residues.

This chain uses TRBV28 with TRBJ2-1, with TRBD1 as a possible D gene (5 bases). The CDR3 runs 16 residues. Germline CDR1 reads MDHEN; CDR2 reads SYDVKM. Trimming left V 8 bases short and J 0 bases short, with 17 bases between. CDR3 in amino acids: CASGQLHLSSYNEQFF. In nucleotides, the CDR3 is TGTGCCAGCGGACAACTACACCTGAGCTCCTACAATGAGCAGTTCTTC.

This clonotype was counted between two and nine times. The chain recombines TRBV2 with TRBJ2-7, with D perhaps matching TRBD1 (5 bases). The CDR3 extends over 14 amino acids. V lost 6 bases, J lost 1 base, and 13 bases lay in between. Germline lookup yields CDR1 SNHLY and CDR2 FYNNEI. DNA for the CDR3: TGTGCCAGCAGATACAGGCCCCAATCCTACGAGCAGTACTTC. Its protein is CASRYRPQSYEQYF.